The 25 T cell receptor beta chains listed next were all sequenced from one sample in a study of blood T cell repertoires in COVID-19. Sequenced by immunoSEQ multiplex PCR; TCRdb stores in-frame clones only, minus some. The table has more than 85,000 clones, approximately 82% seen once. Sequenced material: peripheral blood. The receptors were gathered from a man between 60 and 70 years old with acute or convalescent COVID-19.

The chain employs TRBV6-6 and TRBJ1-5; TRBD1 agrees at 7 bases. Germline V gene sequence: CDR1 MNHNY, CDR2 SVGAGI (reference sequence). J was trimmed by 7 bases and V by 0 bases; bases with no gene match: 6. The CDR3 is 15 amino acids. CDR3 amino acids: CASSYSPGGYQPQHF. For the CDR3, the DNA is TGTGCCAGCAGTTACTCCCCAGGGGGATACCAGCCCCAGCATTTT.

This rearrangement joins TRBV7-2 to TRBJ2-5; TRBD1 matches 7 bases. V shed 5 bases, J shed 4 bases, and the junction held 7 bases outside the gene matches. CDR3 length: 14 amino acids. Germline V gives CDR1 SGHTA, CDR2 FQGNSA. CDR3 region: CASSANRGAETQYF. In DNA form, the CDR3 reads TGTGCCAGCAGCGCAAACAGGGGCGCAGAGACCCAGTACTTC. Based on the CDR3 plus reference TRBV7-2 and TRBJ2-5, the full variable domain is GAGVSQSPSNKVTEKGKDVELRCDPISGHTALYWYRQSLGQGLEFLIYFQGNSAPDKSGLPSDRFSAERTGGSVSTLTIQRTQQEDSAVYLCASSANRGAETQYFGPGTRLLVL.

V gene TRBV5-5 combines with J gene TRBJ2-6; D uncertain. Germline CDR1 and CDR2: SGHKS and YYEKEE (reference sequence). Trimming stripped 3 bases from V and 0 bases from J, with 10 bases between. This CDR3 spans 16 amino acids. The CDR3: CASSSATFSGANVLTF. The CDR3 DNA is TGTGCCAGCAGCTCAGCGACCTTCTCTGGGGCCAACGTCCTGACTTTC.

The rearrangement joins TRBV28 to TRBJ1-1; 8 nucleotides agree with TRBD1. Germline assignment: CDR1 MDHEN and CDR2 SYDVKM. This CDR3 is 13 amino acids long. Trimming removed 6 bases from V and 6 bases from J; junction bases left unmatched: 6. The CDR3 DNA is TGTGCCAGCAGAACACAGGGGGTGCCTGAAGCTTTCTTT. Encoded protein: CASRTQGVPEAFF. The full variable domain, with the rest looked up from reference TRBV28 and TRBJ1-1, is DVKVTQSSRYLVKRTGEKVFLECVQDMDHENMFWYRQDPGLGLRLIYFSYDVKMKEKGDIPEGYSVSREKKERFSLILESASTNQTSMYLCASRTQGVPEAFFGQGTRLTVV.

This rearrangement joins TRBV12-3 or TRBV12-4 to TRBJ1-3; D call uncertain. The CDR3 has 13 amino acids. V was cut by 3 bases and J by 4 bases, with 7 bases left in between. CDR3 protein: CASSLAGGNTIYF. The CDR3 DNA is TGTGCCAGCAGTTTGGCGGGAGGAAACACCATATATTTT.

The chain recombines TRBV5-6 with TRBJ2-3, with 9 bases fitting TRBD2. The CDR3 runs 18 residues. Looked up from germline, CDR1 is SGHDT and CDR2 is YYEEEE. V lost 4 bases and J lost 2; bases outside the gene matches: 14. The CDR3 protein is CASSKKKSSGAFTDTQYF. The DNA of the CDR3 is TGTGCCAGCAGCAAAAAAAAATCTAGCGGGGCCTTCACAGATACGCAGTATTTT.

This clone came up a few times. The chain joins TRBV4-1 to TRBJ2-1, with D uncertain. The V end was cut by 0 bases, the J end by 7 bases, with 7 bases between. Germline loops: CDR1 MGHRA, CDR2 YSYEKL. The CDR3 loop spans 13 amino acids. CDR3 bases: TGCGCCAGCAGCCAAGATTTAGAAAATGAGCAGTTCTTC. Translating gives CASSQDLENEQFF.

The chain couples TRBV12-3 or TRBV12-4 to TRBJ1-5; a possible D gene is TRBD1 (5 bases). CDR3 size: 13 residues. The germline V and J ends were trimmed by 7 bases and 0 bases, with 7 bases remaining between them. DNA of the CDR3: TGTGCCAGCACGGGGGATAGCAATCAGCCCCAGCATTTT. Encoded protein: CASTGDSNQPQHF.

The chain employs TRBV7-9 and TRBJ1-6, with a tentative D call TRBD1 (6 bases). Per the germline V gene, CDR1 is SEHNR and CDR2 is FQNEAQ (reference sequence). CDR3 size: 16 residues. Deletions cut 5 bases from V and 5 bases from J, with 16 bases between. The CDR3 DNA reads as TGTGCCAGCAGCCCCTCGGGGGGCCCGAATAATTCACCCCTCCACTTT. Its translation is CASSPSGGPNNSPLHF.

This chain uses TRBV7-9 with TRBJ2-2; D is possibly TRBD1 (5 bases). Trimming took off 5 bases at V and 1 base at J, with 11 bases between the two ends. The CDR3 is made up of 15 amino acids. CDR1 SEHNR and CDR2 FQNEAQ come from the germline V gene (reference sequence). The CDR3 nucleotides are TGTGCCAGCAGCCCTCGCAGGGTGAACACCGGGGAGCTGTTTTTT. Protein product: CASSPRRVNTGELFF.

The gene calls are TRBV7-2 and TRBJ1-2; no clear D gene. Trimming left V 2 bases short and J 3 bases short, with 4 bases between. The CDR3 extends over 12 amino acids. Germline loops: CDR1 SGHTA, CDR2 FQGNSA. CDR3 in amino acids: CASSLSYYGYTF. CDR3 bases: TGTGCCAGCAGCTTATCTTACTATGGCTACACCTTC.

This sequence joins TRBV7-3 and TRBJ2-2, with TRBD1 matching 10 bases. Germline CDR1 SGHTA, CDR2 FQGTGA. Trimming cost V 5 bases and J 3 bases; bases outside gene matches: 9. The CDR3 consists of 17 residues. The CDR3 here is CASSSRPGTGDTGELFF. Here the CDR3 DNA reads TGTGCCAGCAGCAGCCGCCCCGGGACAGGGGACACCGGGGAGCTGTTTTTT.

The chain employs TRBV5-3 and TRBJ2-4; 10 bases are shared with TRBD1. TRBV5-3 is an ORF, and what it does is uncertain. This CDR3 is 17 amino acids long. The trim removed 9 bases at V and 0 bases at J, leaving 12 bases unmatched. CDR3 residues: CATYGTGDALAKNIQYF. The CDR3 DNA reads TGTGCCACCTACGGGACAGGGGATGCCCTAGCCAAAAACATTCAGTACTTC.

The rearrangement joins TRBV5-1 to TRBJ2-1, with 7 bases lining up with TRBD1. V shed 4 bases, J shed 4 bases, and the junction held 8 bases outside the gene matches. Germline V gene lookup returns CDR1 SGHRS and CDR2 YFSETQ. The CDR3 runs 15 residues. The CDR3 region has the DNA TGCGCCAGCAGCATCGGGACAGCTAATTACAATGAGCAGTTCTTC. Translation gives CASSIGTANYNEQFF.

The genes are TRBV7-9 and TRBJ1-5; 8 bases are a match to TRBD1. CDR3 length equals 14 residues. The germline gives CDR1 SEHNR, CDR2 FQNEAQ (reference sequence). V was clipped by 3 bases and J by 4 bases; unmatched bases: 2. This CDR3 reads CASSLDRANQPQHF. The CDR3 DNA reads as TGTGCCAGCAGCTTGGACAGGGCAAATCAGCCCCAGCATTTT. Complete variable domain (other parts from reference TRBV7-9 and TRBJ1-5): DTGVSQNPRHKITKRGQNVTFRCDPISEHNRLYWYRQTLGQGPEFLTYFQNEAQLEKSRLLSDRFSAERPKGSFSTLEIQRTEQGDSAMYLCASSLDRANQPQHFGDGTRLSIL.

This clone was detected a few times. This chain uses TRBV27 with TRBJ1-2; a possible D gene is TRBD1 (6 bases). The V end was cut by 5 bases, the J end by 8 bases, with 24 bases between. Per germline, CDR1 MNHEY and CDR2 SMNVEV (reference sequence). The CDR3 is 16 amino acids. CDR3: CASSLTPGTTGGGYTF. The CDR3 DNA reads TGTGCCAGCAGTCTAACCCCCGGGACAACCGGAGGCGGCTACACCTTC.

This clone was detected only a few times. The chain joins TRBV28 to TRBJ2-4; TRBD1 matches 9 bases. The CDR3 extends over 18 amino acids. Germline values: CDR1 MDHEN, CDR2 SYDVKM. With V trimmed by 8 bases and J by 0 bases, 14 bases remained unmatched. The CDR3 DNA follows: TGTGCCAGCGTACGGGACAGGGTAAATTTACTAGCCAAAAACATTCAGTACTTC. Amino acids: CASVRDRVNLLAKNIQYF.

V and J are TRBV20-1 and TRBJ2-1; D is ambiguous. V lost 3 bases and J lost 6, with 12 bases in between. This CDR3 region has 13 residues. The germline gives CDR1 DFQATT, CDR2 SNEGSKA (reference sequence). For the CDR3, the DNA is TGCAGTGCTAGTCCCCCGGGTGGCAATGAGCAGTTCTTC. Amino acid sequence: CSASPPGGNEQFF.

The chain is built from TRBV4-1 and TRBJ1-6; 7 bases line up with TRBD1. CDR1 is MGHRA, CDR2 YSYEKL, per germline. This CDR3 comprises 15 residues. Trimming took 4 bases from V and 4 from J; bases not matched to a gene: 4. Written as DNA, the CDR3 is TGCGCCAGCAGCCCCGACAGGGTATATAATTCACCCCTCCACTTT. Protein sequence: CASSPDRVYNSPLHF.

The CDR3 loop is CASSLRQGEQYF. The CDR3 DNA reads TGTGCCAGCAGTTTGCGACAAGGAGAGCAGTACTTC. The gene calls are TRBV28 and TRBJ2-7; D uncertain. Germline assignment: CDR1 MDHEN and CDR2 SYDVKM. V was cut by 3 bases and J by 7 bases, with 10 bases left in between. There are 12 residues in the CDR3. The full variable domain, rest sourced from reference TRBV28 and TRBJ2-7, is DVKVTQSSRYLVKRTGEKVFLECVQDMDHENMFWYRQDPGLGLRLIYFSYDVKMKEKGDIPEGYSVSREKKERFSLILESASTNQTSMYLCASSLRQGEQYFGPGTRLTVT.

The genes are TRBV6-2 or TRBV6-3 and TRBJ2-7, with D possibly TRBD2 on 6 matching bases. The V and J ends lost 2 bases and 2 bases respectively, with 7 bases between them. The CDR3 totals 13 residues. Germline CDR1 reads MNHEY; CDR2 reads SVGEGT. DNA of the CDR3: TGTGCCAGCAGTTACAGACTAGCCTACGAGCAGTACTTC. It yields the protein CASSYRLAYEQYF.

The chain recombines TRBV6-5 with TRBJ2-2, with 7 bases fitting TRBD2. Germline V lookup: CDR1 MNHEY, CDR2 SVGAGI. With 6 bases clipped from V and 3 bases from J, the junction kept 7 bases outside the gene matches. The CDR3 spans 15 residues. The CDR3 protein is CASSFPGGDTGELFF. Here the CDR3 DNA reads TGTGCCAGCAGCTTCCCGGGGGGTGACACCGGGGAGCTGTTTTTT.

The J gene is TRBJ2-7, the V gene TRBV28, with TRBD1 matching over 10 bases. The CDR3 loop spans 14 amino acids. Germline CDR1 MDHEN, CDR2 SYDVKM. V lost 6 bases, J lost 2 bases, and 4 bases stayed unmatched. The CDR3 sequence is CASRMGQGTYEQYF. The CDR3 region has the DNA TGTGCCAGCAGGATGGGACAGGGGACCTACGAGCAGTACTTC.

V and J are TRBV6-5 and TRBJ1-2, with no clear D. Trimming stripped 2 bases from V and 4 bases from J, with 11 bases between. The germline gives CDR1 MNHEY, CDR2 SVGAGI. The CDR3 has 14 residues. The CDR3 sequence: CASSYERVSYGYTF. CDR3 DNA sequence: TGTGCCAGCAGTTACGAGAGGGTGAGCTATGGCTACACCTTC.

The rearrangement uses TRBV2 and TRBJ2-2; 7 bases align to TRBD1. The V and J ends lost 6 bases and 7 bases, in that order; junction bases with no gene match: 5. This CDR3 is built from 13 residues. Germline V gene sequence: CDR1 SNHLY, CDR2 FYNNEI. The CDR3 DNA reads TGTGCCAGCAGCTACAGGGGCGTCGGGGAGCTGTTTTTT. It is translated as CASSYRGVGELFF.